Listed below are T cell receptor beta chains from one sample, sequenced in a study of T cells in Graves' hyperthyroidism and ophthalmopathy. TCRdb reprocessed the multiplex PCR reads via MiXCR and lists one record per CDR3 protein. The sample has approximately 560,000 distinct CDR3 sequences, 15% to 19% seen once. Sequences were obtained from blood. The origin of the receptors is a woman in her thirties with Graves' hyperthyroidism. CDR3s include the opening cysteine and the closing phenylalanine or tryptophan. D genes are given only for firm matches. Some rows have no size entry. The others give once, few or many, or a class for an expanded clone.

>many|-|17|TRBV6-6|TRBJ2-5
CASSYMAAGWIGETQYF
TGTGCCAGCAGTTACATGGCCGCAGGTTGGATTGGGGAGACCCAGTACTTC
>-|TRBD1|12|TRBV15|TRBJ1-6
CATSRDRSGQHF
TGTGCCACCAGCAGAGATAGATCGGGACAGCACTTT
>-|-|13|TRBV10-1|TRBJ1-6
CADRARCNSPLHF
TGCGCCGACCGGGCCCGATGTAATTCACCCCTCCACTTT
>-|-|14|TRBV10-3|TRBJ2-2
CAISEDSYTGELFF
TGTGCCATCAGTGAGGACAGCTACACCGGGGAGCTGTTTTTT
>many|TRBD1|15|TRBV6-1|TRBJ1-5
CASSPQGRRNQPQHF
TGTGCCAGCAGTCCACAGGGGCGACGCAATCAGCCCCAGCATTTT
>many|TRBD2|14|TRBV20-1|TRBJ2-7
CSAIPSGLSYEQYF
TGCAGTGCTATCCCTAGCGGGTTATCCTACGAGCAGTACTTC
>many|TRBD1|14|TRBV7-9|TRBJ2-1
CASSFGTGGDEQFF
TGTGCCAGCAGCTTTGGGACAGGGGGCGATGAGCAGTTCTTC
>-|-|13|TRBV4-1|TRBJ1-5
CASSQELNQPQHF
TGCGCCAGCAGCCAAGAGTTGAATCAGCCCCAGCATTTT
>many|-|12|TRBV6-5|TRBJ1-1
CASSYPDRQAFF
TGTGCCAGCAGTTACCCTGACAGACAAGCTTTCTTT
>-|-|16|TRBV28|TRBJ2-6
CASCGGDSPGANVLTF
TGTGCCAGCTGCGGCGGGGACTCGCCTGGGGCCAACGTCCTGACTTTC